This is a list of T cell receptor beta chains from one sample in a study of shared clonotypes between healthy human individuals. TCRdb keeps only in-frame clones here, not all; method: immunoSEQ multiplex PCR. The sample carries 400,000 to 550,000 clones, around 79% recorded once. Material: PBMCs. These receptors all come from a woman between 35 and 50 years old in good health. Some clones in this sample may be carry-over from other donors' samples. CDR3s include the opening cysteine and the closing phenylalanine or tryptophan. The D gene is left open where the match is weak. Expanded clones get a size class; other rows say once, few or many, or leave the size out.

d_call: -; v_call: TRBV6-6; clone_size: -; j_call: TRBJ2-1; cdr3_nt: TGTGCCAGCAGTTATGGGGGCACCAAATACAATGAGCAGTTCTTC; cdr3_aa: CASSYGGTKYNEQFF
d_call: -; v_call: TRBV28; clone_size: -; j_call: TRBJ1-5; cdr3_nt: TGTGCCAGCAGCCGATACAGGCCCAATCAGCCCCAGCATTTT; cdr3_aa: CASSRYRPNQPQHF
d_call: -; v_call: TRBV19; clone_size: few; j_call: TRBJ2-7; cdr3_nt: TGTGCCAGTAGACAGACCGAGATCTACCCGGGTGCAGGGCAGTACTTC; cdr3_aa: CASRQTEIYPGAGQYF
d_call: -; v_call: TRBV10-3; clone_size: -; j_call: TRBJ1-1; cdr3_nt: TGTGCCATCAGTTACTCGAAAGGAACTGAAGCTTTCTTT; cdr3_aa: CAISYSKGTEAFF
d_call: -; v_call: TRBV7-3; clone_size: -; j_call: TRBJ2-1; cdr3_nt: TGTGCCAGCAGCGCGGGACAAAGCTCCTACAATGAGCAGTTCTTC; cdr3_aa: CASSAGQSSYNEQFF
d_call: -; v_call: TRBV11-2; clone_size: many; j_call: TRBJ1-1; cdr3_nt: TGTGCCAGCAGCTTAGATGGCCCGAACACTGAAGCTTTCTTT; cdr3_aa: CASSLDGPNTEAFF
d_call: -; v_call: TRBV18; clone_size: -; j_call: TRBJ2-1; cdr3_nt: TGTGCCAGCAGGCCGATTATCTTAGGGTACAATGAGCAGTTCTTC; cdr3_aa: CASRPIILGYNEQFF
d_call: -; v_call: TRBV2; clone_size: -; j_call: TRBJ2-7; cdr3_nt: TGTGCCAGCAGTCAAAGCCGTATCTACGAGCAGTACTTC; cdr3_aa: CASSQSRIYEQYF
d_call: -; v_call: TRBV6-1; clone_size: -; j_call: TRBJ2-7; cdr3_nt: TGTGCCAGCACAAGCGTGTGGGGTGCCTACGAGCAGTACTTC; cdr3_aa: CASTSVWGAYEQYF
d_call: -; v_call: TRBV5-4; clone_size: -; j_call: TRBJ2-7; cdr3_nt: TGTGCCAGCAGCTTGGGATCAGGGGCCTACGAGCAGTACTTC; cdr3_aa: CASSLGSGAYEQYF
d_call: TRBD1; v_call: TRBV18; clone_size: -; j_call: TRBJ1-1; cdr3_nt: TGTGCCAGCTCACTGGCCACCACTAGGCAGGGGGGTGAAGCTTTCTTT; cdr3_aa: CASSLATTRQGGEAFF
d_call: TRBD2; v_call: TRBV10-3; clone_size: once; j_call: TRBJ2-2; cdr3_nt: TGTGCCATCAGCACCAGAAAGGGGCGGGAGGAAATTTTAAACACCGGGGAGCTGTTTTTT; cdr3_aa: CAISTRKGREEILNTGELFF
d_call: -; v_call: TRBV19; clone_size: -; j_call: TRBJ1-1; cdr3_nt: TGTGCCAGTAGTGAGCCCCCGGCAGGGGATACTGAAGCTTTCTTT; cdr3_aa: CASSEPPAGDTEAFF
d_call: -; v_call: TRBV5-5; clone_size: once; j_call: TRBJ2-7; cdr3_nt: TGTGCCAGCAGCTTGACTGATACCAACTACGAGCAGTACTTC; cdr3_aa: CASSLTDTNYEQYF
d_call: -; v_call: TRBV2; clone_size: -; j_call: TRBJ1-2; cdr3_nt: TGTGCCAGCAGTGAAAGGGGTGGCTACACCTTC; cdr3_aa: CASSERGGYTF
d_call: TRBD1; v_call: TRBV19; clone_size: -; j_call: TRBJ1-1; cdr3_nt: TGTGCCAGTAGCCCGGGACAGGCAAACACTGAAGCTTTCTTT; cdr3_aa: CASSPGQANTEAFF
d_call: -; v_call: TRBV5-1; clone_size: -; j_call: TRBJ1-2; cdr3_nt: TGCGCCAGCAGCATAGATCAAGGGGGCTACACCTTC; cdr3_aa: CASSIDQGGYTF
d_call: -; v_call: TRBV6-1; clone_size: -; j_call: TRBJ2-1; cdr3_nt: TGTGCCAGCAGAGAATCCGGGACTCAGGAGCAGTTCTTC; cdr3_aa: CASRESGTQEQFF
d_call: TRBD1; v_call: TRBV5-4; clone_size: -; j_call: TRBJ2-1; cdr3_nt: TGTGCCAGCAGCGGGGACAGGGACTATGAGCAGTTCTTC; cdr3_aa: CASSGDRDYEQFF
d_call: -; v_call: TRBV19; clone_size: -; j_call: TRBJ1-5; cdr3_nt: TGTGCCAGTAGTATAGATTGGCGACCCTACGATCAGCCCCAGCATTTT; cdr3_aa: CASSIDWRPYDQPQHF